Listed below are T cell receptor beta chains from one sample, sequenced in a study of blood T cell repertoires in COVID-19. The protocol was immunoSEQ multiplex PCR, while the TCRdb copy is restricted to in-frame clones and leaves out a portion. Among approximately 670,000 clones listed, around 89% were seen once. Sequenced material: peripheral blood. These receptors were taken from a woman under 30 with acute or convalescent COVID-19. Each CDR3 is given with its conserved first and last residue. A D gene is named only where the DNA matches it firmly. Size tells how often a clone was seen (once, few, many) or the class of an expanded clone, and some rows leave it out.

j_call d_call clone_size v_call cdr3_nt cdr3_aa
TRBJ2-3 . . TRBV20-1 TGCAGTGTACGGCAGGCAGATACGCAGTATTTT CSVRQADTQYF
TRBJ1-4 . . TRBV14 TGTGCCAGCAGCCAAGATCTTGTAAATGAAAAACTGTTTTTT CASSQDLVNEKLFF
TRBJ2-7 . . TRBV11-2 TGTGCCAGCAGCTTAGAACAGGGAATCCCCTACGAGCAGTACTTC CASSLEQGIPYEQYF
TRBJ1-6 . . TRBV6-5 TGTGCCAGCAGTTACTCTCCGACATTTTATAATTCACCCCTCCACTTT CASSYSPTFYNSPLHF
TRBJ2-6 . . TRBV15 TGTGCCACCAGCGCCGGTTTCGTGAGGAAGGCTGGGGCCAACGTCCTGACTTTC CATSAGFVRKAGANVLTF
TRBJ1-2 . . TRBV4-1 TGCGCCAGCAGCGGGGCCTCTGGCCTCTATGGCTACACCTTC CASSGASGLYGYTF
TRBJ2-6 . . TRBV6-6 TGTGCCAGCAGTGACAGTCCTTCTGGGGCCAACGTCCTGACTTTC CASSDSPSGANVLTF
TRBJ1-2 TRBD1 . TRBV4-1 TGCGCCAGCAGCCAAGATATGACAGGGTGGCGCAACACCTTC CASSQDMTGWRNTF
TRBJ2-1 . . TRBV7-2 TGTGCCAGCAGCATCTCTTCAGGCAATGAGCAGTTCTTC CASSISSGNEQFF
TRBJ2-7 TRBD1 . TRBV19 TGTGCCAGTAGTAGTATTGGGACAGAGCCTTACGAGCAGTACTTC CASSSIGTEPYEQYF
TRBJ1-2 . . TRBV29-1 TGCAGCGTTGAAGCAGGGGACGGCTACACCTTC CSVEAGDGYTF
TRBJ2-6 . . TRBV9 TGTGCCAGCAGCGTAGACCTCTCGGCTGGGGCCAACGTCCTGACTTTC CASSVDLSAGANVLTF
TRBJ1-1 . . TRBV6-5 TGTGCCAGCAGTTTGAGGACAGCATCCATGAACACTGAAGCTTTCTTT CASSLRTASMNTEAFF
TRBJ1-3 . . TRBV10-3 TGTGCCATCAGTTCGGGGGTTAGGTTTCCTGGAAACACCATATATTTT CAISSGVRFPGNTIYF
TRBJ2-3 . . TRBV9 TGTGCCAGCAGCGTAGGACAGACCAGCACAGATACGCAGTATTTT CASSVGQTSTDTQYF
TRBJ1-2 . . TRBV30 TGTGCCTGGAGTGTGTGGCAGCGAGATGGCTACACCTTC CAWSVWQRDGYTF
TRBJ1-4 . . TRBV21-1 TGTGCCAGCAGTCAAGAAAAACTGTTTTTT CASSQEKLFF
TRBJ1-2 TRBD1 . TRBV7-2 TGTGCCAGCAGCTTGGACAGGCCGTATGGCTACACCTTC CASSLDRPYGYTF
TRBJ2-7 . . TRBV13 TGTGCCGTGAGGACTTCATCCTACGAGCAGTACTTC CAVRTSSYEQYF
TRBJ2-5 . . TRBV10-2 TGCGCCAGCAGTGAAGGGAGGTGGGGCCAAGAGACCCAGTACTTC CASSEGRWGQETQYF
TRBJ1-5 TRBD1 . TRBV7-9 TGTGCCAGCAGCTGGACAGGGGATCAGCCCCAGCATTTT CASSWTGDQPQHF
TRBJ2-1 . . TRBV7-9 TGTGCCAGCAGCCCGGGTTCCGGGCAGTTCTTC CASSPGSGQFF
TRBJ1-2 TRBD1 . TRBV7-6 TGTGCCAGCAGCCCAGGGACAGCCTATGGCTACACCTTC CASSPGTAYGYTF
TRBJ2-3 . . TRBV28 TGTGCCAGCAGCAGGGGTTATACGCAGTATTTT CASSRGYTQYF
TRBJ2-7 . . TRBV30 TGTGCCTGGTTTACCTACGAGCAGTACTTC CAWFTYEQYF
TRBJ1-5 . . TRBV5-1 TGCGCCAGCAGCTTGGCCAGGAATCAGCCCCAGCATTTT CASSLARNQPQHF
TRBJ1-5 TRBD1 . TRBV19 TGTGCCACCTCCGGGAACAGGGGATTGGATGACAATCAGCCCCAGCATTTT CATSGNRGLDDNQPQHF
TRBJ1-1 . . TRBV5-1 TGCGCCAGCAGCTTGGGGAGTGGAGCGGGCGCTGGAGCTTTCTTT CASSLGSGAGAGAFF
TRBJ2-3 . . TRBV30 TGTGCCTGGGCAGGGGGGACCACTACGCAGTATTTT CAWAGGTTTQYF
TRBJ1-2 TRBD1 . TRBV4-2 TGTGCCAGCAGCCCCGCAGGGGGGACGGGTTATGGCTACACCTTC CASSPAGGTGYGYTF
TRBJ2-2 TRBD1 . TRBV9 TGTGCCAGCAGCGCCAAGACAGGGGACACCGGGGAGCTGTTTTTT CASSAKTGDTGELFF
TRBJ2-1 TRBD1 . TRBV27 TGTGCCAGCAGTTCGAGCCGGGACAGGGACAATGAGCAGTTCTTC CASSSSRDRDNEQFF
TRBJ1-6 TRBD1 . TRBV7-2 TGTGCCAGCAGCTCGGACAGGGGTGAGGTCTATAATTCACCCCTCCACTTT CASSSDRGEVYNSPLHF
TRBJ2-7 . once TRBV20-1 TGCAGTGCTAGTGACTCTTACGAGCAGTACTTC CSASDSYEQYF
TRBJ2-1 TRBD2 . TRBV30 TGTGCCTGGAGTGGACTAGCGGATTACAATGAGCAGTTCTTC CAWSGLADYNEQFF
TRBJ2-6 . . TRBV18 TGTGCCAGCTCACAGGGGGCTGGGGCCAACGTCCTGACTTTC CASSQGAGANVLTF
TRBJ1-2 . . TRBV5-5 TGTGCCAGCAGCTTGGATCCGGCCAGGGGTAACTATGGCTACACCTTC CASSLDPARGNYGYTF
TRBJ2-3 TRBD2 . TRBV7-9 TGTGCCAGCAACTACCGGGGGGGCCTGGATACGCAGTATTTT CASNYRGGLDTQYF
TRBJ2-7 TRBD1 . TRBV9 TGTGCCAGCAGCGAAGGGACAGTTTCCTACGAGCAGTACTTC CASSEGTVSYEQYF
TRBJ1-2 TRBD1 . TRBV5-4 TGTGCCAGCAGCTTTGAGGGGGCGCCACCGCGGGGCTACACCTTC CASSFEGAPPRGYTF
TRBJ1-5 TRBD1 . TRBV4-1 TGCGCCAGCAGCCACGGGACAGGGGCGGGTCAGCCCCAGCATTTT CASSHGTGAGQPQHF
TRBJ1-5 . . TRBV10-3 TGTGCCATCAGTGAGCCGGGGGAGGTGTCAAATCAGCCCCAGCATTTT CAISEPGEVSNQPQHF
TRBJ2-7 TRBD1 . TRBV10-3 TGTGCCATCAGTGAGTCCACAGGGGCGTCCGAGCAGTACTTC CAISESTGASEQYF
TRBJ2-3 . once TRBV24-1 TGTGCCACCAGTGATTCGGGATCCGGGAATACGCAGTATTTT CATSDSGSGNTQYF
TRBJ1-1 . . TRBV30 TGTGCCTGGAGTACGACGGGTTTCACTGAAGCTTTCTTT CAWSTTGFTEAFF
TRBJ1-6 . . TRBV21-1 TGTGCCAGCAGCGGCCGCTGGCGGAGGAATTCACCCCTCCACTTT CASSGRWRRNSPLHF
TRBJ1-2 TRBD1 . TRBV20-1 TGCAGTGCTAGTCCCCAGGGGGTGGGGGGCTACACCTTC CSASPQGVGGYTF
TRBJ1-2 . . TRBV27 TGTGCCAGCAGTCTCGAACCGACTTACTATGGCTACACCTTC CASSLEPTYYGYTF
TRBJ1-6 . . TRBV11-2 TGTGCCAGCAGCCCGGACACCCACGGTTCACCCCTCCACTTT CASSPDTHGSPLHF
TRBJ1-6 . . TRBV5-6 TGTGCCAGCAGCTTGGGCGCTTCCCTCCACTTT CASSLGASLHF
TRBJ1-2 . . TRBV29-1 TGCAGCGTTTTGACAAATATGAACTATGGCTACACCTTC CSVLTNMNYGYTF